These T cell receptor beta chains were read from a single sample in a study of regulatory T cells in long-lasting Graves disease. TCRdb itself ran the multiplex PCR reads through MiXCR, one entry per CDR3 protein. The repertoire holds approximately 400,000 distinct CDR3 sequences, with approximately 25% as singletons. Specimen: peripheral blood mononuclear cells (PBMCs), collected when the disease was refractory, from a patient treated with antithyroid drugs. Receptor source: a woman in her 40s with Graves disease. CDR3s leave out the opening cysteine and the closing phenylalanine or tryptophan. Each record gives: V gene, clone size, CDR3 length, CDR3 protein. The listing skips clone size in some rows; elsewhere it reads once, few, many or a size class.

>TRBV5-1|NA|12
ASSLVVETGELF
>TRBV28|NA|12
ASSLIFWNTDAF
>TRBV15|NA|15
ATSRDSTSTGNSPLH
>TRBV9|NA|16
ASSVEASGRGKAGELF
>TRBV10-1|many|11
ASRRDTDSPLH
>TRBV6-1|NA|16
ASSPNPVLAPEVNTQY
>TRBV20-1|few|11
SAREGGGQPQH
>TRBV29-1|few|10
SVDGVGGEQY
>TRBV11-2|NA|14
ASSLKQDPIYSPLH
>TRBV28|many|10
ASSLQNLMAF
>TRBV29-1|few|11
SSDSSIPGEQY
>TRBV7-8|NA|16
ASRRLAGQTRALHEQY
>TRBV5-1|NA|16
ASSWNTNPGQPGSPLH